What follows is one T cell receptor beta chain and its context. With V trimmed by 1 base and J by 10 bases, 4 bases remained unmatched. Germline V gene data show CDR1 as SGHTS and CDR2 as YDEGEE. The CDR3 contains 14 residues. This sample is drawn from a study of cytomegalovirus exposure and HLA in healthy donors. TCRdb's table, derived via immunoSEQ multiplex PCR, lists solely in-frame clones and lacks some. Here the sample spans about 150,000 clones, approximately 86% being singletons. The sequencing input was PBMCs. The chain uses TRBV5-8 and TRBJ2-1; 11 nucleotides line up with TRBD2. The source of this sequence is a man between 18 and 35 years old in good health and CMV-seropositive. The CDR3 nucleotides read TGTGCCAGCAGCTTGACTAGCGGGAGCCGCGAGCAGTTCTTC. Translation gives CASSLTSGSREQFF.